These T cell receptor beta chains were read from a single sample in a study of blood T cell repertoires in COVID-19. The protocol was immunoSEQ multiplex PCR, while the TCRdb copy is restricted to in-frame clones and leaves out a portion. The sample has hundreds of thousands of clones; around 87% are singletons. Sequenced: peripheral blood. Source of these receptors: a man in his sixties who had recovered from COVID-19. Both conserved end residues are part of each CDR3. Fields, in order: clone size, D gene, J gene, V gene, CDR3 DNA, CDR3 protein. D genes are given only for firm matches. Not all rows give a size; the values are once, few, many and, for expanded clones, a class.

>.|TRBD1|TRBJ2-1|TRBV25-1
TGTGCCAGCACCCCAGAGTTTGACAGGGGCAATGAGCAGTTCTTC
CASTPEFDRGNEQFF
>.|TRBD1|TRBJ1-2|TRBV5-4
TGTGCCAGCAGCTTTGTGACAACAGGGGGCGGAGGCTACACCTTC
CASSFVTTGGGGYTF
>.|TRBD1|TRBJ1-1|TRBV6-6
TGTGCCAGCAGTTACCCGGGACAGGGGGACACTGAAGCTTTCTTT
CASSYPGQGDTEAFF
>.|TRBD1|TRBJ1-1|TRBV30
TGTGCCTGGAGTGGATACGGGGGACAGCTTGAAGCTTTCTTT
CAWSGYGGQLEAFF
>.|.|TRBJ1-2|TRBV5-1
TGCGCCAGCAGCGCAACCACAGAGTATGGCTACACCTTC
CASSATTEYGYTF
>.|.|TRBJ1-2|TRBV9
TGTGCCAGCAGCGTCCATGACTCAGCTAACTATGGCTACACCTTC
CASSVHDSANYGYTF
>.|TRBD1|TRBJ1-1|TRBV18
TGTGCCAGCCTACCTCCGGGACAGGGGGGAGGAACTGAAGCTTTCTTT
CASLPPGQGGGTEAFF
>.|.|TRBJ1-1|TRBV12-5
TGTGCTAGTGGTTTGATCTTGGTTCGTAACCCCTTAGATACTGAAGCTTTCTTT
CASGLILVRNPLDTEAFF
>.|.|TRBJ2-7|TRBV7-9
TGTGCCATATCACAGGAAACCGTCTACGAGCAGTACTTC
CAISQETVYEQYF
>.|.|TRBJ1-6|TRBV6-5
TGTGCCAGCGGGGTGGGGGGTACCTATAATTCACCCCTCCACTTT
CASGVGGTYNSPLHF
>.|.|TRBJ2-7|TRBV29-1
TGCAGCGTTGAATTCGGGTCCTACGAGCAGTACTTC
CSVEFGSYEQYF
>once|.|TRBJ2-4|TRBV21-1
TGTGCCAGCAGCAATTTACGGGACAGGGTACCCAAAAACATTCAGTACTTC
CASSNLRDRVPKNIQYF
>.|.|TRBJ1-5|TRBV19
TGTGCCAGTAGTTTAAACAGGGTGGGTCAGCCCCAGCATTTT
CASSLNRVGQPQHF
>.|TRBD1|TRBJ1-5|TRBV7-8
TGTGCCAGCAGCGTAGGGACAGCCGATCAGCCCCAGCATTTT
CASSVGTADQPQHF
>.|.|TRBJ2-7|TRBV7-8
TGTGCCAGCAGCTTCTCCGGACAGTTTCTTCCCTACGAGCAGTACTTC
CASSFSGQFLPYEQYF
>.|TRBD1|TRBJ1-2|TRBV30
TGTGCCTGGAGCCTAACAGGGGCTCTCGGAGGCTACACCTTC
CAWSLTGALGGYTF